This T cell receptor (beta chain) was captured by sequencing in a study of blood T cell repertoires in COVID-19. Study overall: The United States, Italy and Spain provided the acute and convalescent COVID-19 samples. The cDNA or gDNA used as material had been derived from T cells, B-cell-depleted T cells, or PBMCs.

Authors' processing steps: Amplified reference gene primers provided the basis for estimating nucleated cell counts. Assay used: immunoSEQ multiplex PCR; TCRdb lists only in-frame clones, some missing. V and J calls and clone size are copied from that table; D and trimming were computed from the DNA. Among 200,000 to 300,000 clones listed, 84% were seen once. The sequencing sample was made of peripheral blood. The source is a man aged 55 to 70 with acute or convalescent COVID-19.

The CDR3 region is CAISLDRQQYF. DNA for the CDR3: TGTGCCATCAGCCTGGACAGGCAGCAGTACTTC. This chain joins TRBV10-3 and TRBJ2-7, with TRBD1 matching over 7 bases. This CDR3 spans 11 amino acids. Germline CDR1 is ENHRY and CDR2 is SYGVKD. J lost 8 bases, V lost 6 bases, and 4 bases had no gene match.